Presented here are 3 T cell receptor beta chains from one specimen sequenced in a study of vaccination effects on CD4 cells after COVID-19. The data were produced by immunoSEQ multiplex PCR, yet TCRdb's version contains in-frame clones alone and is incomplete. Among some 65,000 clones listed, 70% to 80% were seen once. Their antigens remain unidentified. Before any sequencing was done, the ViraFEST assay used viral peptide pools to expand antigen-specific CD4+ T cells. Having been cultured for around ten days, the cells underwent CD4+ T cell isolation. None of these healthy vaccinees had been infected with SARS-CoV-2 before vaccination. The sample in question was CD4+ T cells from PBMCs cultured with HCoV-NL63 spike peptides, obtained before COVID-19 vaccination. The receptors come from a human donor who received a COVID-19 vaccine.

As to this clone: The same CDR3 arises from other DNA sequences in this sample as well. The chain is built from TRBV12-3 or TRBV12-4 and TRBJ1-5; no clear D gene. The V and J ends lost 1 base and 1 base respectively, with 2 bases between them. The CDR3 is 13 residues long. CDR3 loop: CASSLGSNQPQHF. The CDR3 DNA sequence: TGTGCCAGCAGTTTAGGGAGCAATCAGCCCCAGCATTTT.

The chain combines TRBV30 with TRBJ2-5; 8 positions agree with TRBD1. Germline V gene data show CDR1 as GTSNPN and CDR2 as SVGIG (reference sequence). The CDR3 runs 14 residues. V trimming: 1 base; J trimming: 3 bases; junction bases outside the gene matches: 4. DNA for the CDR3: TGTGCCTGGAGTGGGACAGGGCTGAAAGAGACCCAGTACTTC. Translated: CAWSGTGLKETQYF.

The chain combines TRBV7-7 with TRBJ2-2, with D uncertain. Germline-derived CDR1 and CDR2 are SSHAT and FNYEAQ (reference sequence). The CDR3 is 17 amino acids. V gave up 2 bases and J gave up 1 base, with 14 bases separating them. Here the CDR3 DNA reads TGTGCCAGCAGCTTAATGTATCGACATAGGAACACCGGGGAGCTGTTTTTT. Protein product: CASSLMYRHRNTGELFF.